One and the same sample provided the 20 T cell receptor beta chains below, sequenced in a study of a mutant IDH1 vaccine in newly diagnosed glioma. Assay used: immunoSEQ multiplex PCR; TCRdb lists only in-frame clones, some missing. Here the sample spans about 50,000 clones, about nine tenths being singletons. Noted time point: baseline, week 1 (first vaccination visit). Treatment of the sample: pre-vaccination baseline after standard-of-care therapy. Material: PBMCs, obtained from a glioma patient treated with radiotherapy, temozolomide or both. The receptors derive from a middle-aged man with glioma.

V gene TRBV9 combines with J gene TRBJ2-1; D gene unclear. CDR3 size: 16 residues. The V gene's germline CDR1 is SGDLS and CDR2 YYNGEE. V lost 0 bases to trimming and J lost 0 bases, with 10 bases between them. CDR3 amino acids: CASSVVDTLSYNEQFF. Here the CDR3 DNA reads TGTGCCAGCAGCGTAGTCGATACGCTCTCCTACAATGAGCAGTTCTTC.

The chain employs TRBV9 and TRBJ2-3; no clear D gene. The CDR3 contains 13 residues. Germline loops: CDR1 SGDLS, CDR2 YYNGEE. V shed 4 bases and J shed 3 bases, with 9 bases lying between them. This CDR3 reads CASSYSGTDTQYF. CDR3 coding DNA: TGTGCCAGCAGCTATTCCGGGACAGATACGCAGTATTTT.

This clone was picked up a small number of times. The V call is TRBV6-6, the J call TRBJ2-7, with D possibly TRBD1 on 5 matching bases. The CDR3 loop spans 13 amino acids. V lost 0 bases and J 7 bases, leaving 10 bases between the germline ends. CDR1 is MNHNY and CDR2 is SVGAGI in the germline V gene (reference sequence). CDR3 sequence reads: CASSYSPGWEQYF. DNA for the CDR3: TGTGCCAGCAGTTACTCCCCAGGGTGGGAGCAGTACTTC.

This clone was observed a few times. This rearrangement joins TRBV10-3 to TRBJ1-5; possible D gene TRBD1, 6 bases. The V gene's germline CDR1 is ENHRY and CDR2 SYGVKD. This CDR3 has 14 residues. The V end was cut by 0 bases, the J end by 7 bases, with 10 bases between. This CDR3 is CAISESTGEQPQHF. CDR3 nucleotides: TGTGCCATCAGTGAGTCGACAGGCGAGCAGCCCCAGCATTTT.

Only a few counts were recorded for this clone. The chain uses TRBV19 and TRBJ2-2; D is unclear. V lost 10 bases and J lost 1, with 7 bases in between. Germline CDR1 is LNHDA and CDR2 is SQIVND (reference sequence). CDR3 length: 12 amino acids. CDR3 nucleotides: TGTGCCATTCAGTTGAACACCGGGGAGCTGTTTTTT. It yields the protein CAIQLNTGELFF.

This chain links TRBV7-6 with TRBJ1-4; D gene unclear. CDR1 and CDR2 from the germline V gene are SGHVS and FNYEAQ. The CDR3 is 15 amino acids. Trimming took 2 bases from V and 7 from J, leaving 14 bases between them. CDR3 sequence (DNA): TGTGCCAGCAGCTTAAGACCGCGTCAGGTTGAAAAACTGTTTTTT. Protein sequence: CASSLRPRQVEKLFF.

The chain combines TRBV5-1 with TRBJ2-7; perhaps TRBD2 as D (6 bases). The length of the CDR3 is 14 residues. The V end lost 4 bases, the J end lost 6 bases, and 17 bases lay between the germline ends. The germline V gene has CDR1 SGHRS and CDR2 YFSETQ. This CDR3 is CASSPRGGSGEQYF. The CDR3 region has the DNA TGCGCCAGCAGCCCGAGGGGAGGATCGGGCGAGCAGTACTTC. Based on the CDR3 plus reference TRBV5-1 and TRBJ2-7, the full variable domain is KAGVTQTPRYLIKTRGQQVTLSCSPISGHRSVSWYQQTPGQGLQFLFEYFSETQRNKGNFPGRFSGRQFSNSRSEMNVSTLELGDSALYLCASSPRGGSGEQYFGPGTRLTVT.

The sample holds one count of this clone. The V and J genes are TRBV7-9 and TRBJ1-2; D uncertain. Germline CDR1 SEHNR, CDR2 FQNEAQ (reference sequence). Trimming pared 4 bases from V and 4 bases from J, leaving 16 bases between. The CDR3 runs to 15 residues. CDR3 bases: TGTGCCAGCAGCTCCCCGAGCGGGCCGCTCTATGGCTACACCTTC. As protein: CASSSPSGPLYGYTF.

This clone was counted a single time. This chain joins TRBV28 and TRBJ1-2; TRBD1 matches 8 bases. The CDR3 is made up of 14 amino acids. V trimming: 6 bases; J trimming: 4 bases; junction bases outside the gene matches: 7. Germline V gene sequence: CDR1 MDHEN, CDR2 SYDVKM. CDR3: CASSNGQGSYGYTF. CDR3 sequence (DNA): TGTGCCAGCAGCAACGGACAGGGCAGCTATGGCTACACCTTC.

V usage is TRBV18 and J usage is TRBJ2-1, with D unresolved. The germline V gene encodes CDR1 KGHSH and CDR2 LQKENI. V was pared by 8 bases and J by 5 bases, with 10 bases between. The CDR3 runs to 12 residues. The CDR3 spells CASLRMDNEQFF. The DNA of the CDR3 is TGTGCCAGCCTCCGGATGGACAATGAGCAGTTCTTC.

V gene TRBV7-9 combines with J gene TRBJ2-5, with D perhaps matching TRBD2 (6 bases). Germline-derived CDR1 and CDR2 are SEHNR and FQNEAQ (reference sequence). This CDR3 has 15 amino acids. Trimming stripped 2 bases from V and 5 bases from J, with 15 bases between. The CDR3 bases are TGTGCCAGCAGCTTAAACGTCGGGAGCATGGAGACCCAGTACTTC. It translates to CASSLNVGSMETQYF. The complete variable domain, with remaining parts taken from reference TRBV7-9 and TRBJ2-5, reads DTGVSQNPRHKITKRGQNVTFRCDPISEHNRLYWYRQTLGQGPEFLTYFQNEAQLEKSRLLSDRFSAERPKGSFSTLEIQRTEQGDSAMYLCASSLNVGSMETQYFGPGTRLLVL.

The chain couples TRBV18 to TRBJ2-7; D gene uncertain. Trimming took 0 bases from V and 7 from J, leaving 22 bases between them. Germline CDR1 and CDR2: KGHSH and LQKENI. The CDR3 runs to 17 residues. The chain's CDR3 is CASSPPRITSPTGEQYF. In nucleotides, the CDR3 is TGTGCCAGCTCACCACCTCGCATCACATCCCCGACCGGGGAGCAGTACTTC.

This chain links TRBV14 with TRBJ2-2; possible D gene TRBD2, 6 bases. The V and J ends lost 2 bases and 6 bases respectively, with 13 bases between them. The CDR3 is made up of 15 amino acids. The germline gives CDR1 SGHDN, CDR2 FVKESK. The CDR3 DNA is TGTGCCAGCAGCCAACAAGCCCCGGGGGCCGGGGAGCTGTTTTTT. It translates to CASSQQAPGAGELFF.

The chain has TRBV5-1 and TRBJ2-3, with 7 bases that match TRBD1. The CDR3 totals 16 residues. CDR1 is SGHRS and CDR2 is YFSETQ in the germline V gene. The trim removed 4 bases at V and 1 base at J, leaving 9 bases unmatched. Here the CDR3 reads CASSGGQATGTDTQYF. The DNA for the CDR3 is TGCGCCAGCAGCGGCGGACAGGCCACTGGCACAGATACGCAGTATTTT.

The genes are TRBV18 and TRBJ2-3, with 8 positions matching TRBD1. This CDR3 contains 15 residues. V lost 6 bases and J lost 1; bases outside the gene matches: 6. CDR1 is KGHSH and CDR2 is LQKENI in the germline V gene. The CDR3 sequence is CASSPGQGGTDTQYF. CDR3 DNA: TGTGCCAGCTCCCCTGGACAGGGCGGCACAGATACGCAGTATTTT.

CDR3 sequence: CASSPASGANVLTF. The CDR3 nucleotides are TGTGCCAGCAGTCCAGCCTCTGGGGCCAACGTCCTGACTTTC. The V gene is TRBV6-5, the J gene TRBJ2-6; D gene uncertain. The CDR3 spans 14 residues. Germline V lookup: CDR1 MNHEY, CDR2 SVGAGI. V shed 5 bases and J shed 0 bases, with 5 bases lying between them.

The chain uses TRBV7-9 and TRBJ1-3, with TRBD1 as a possible D gene (5 bases). Germline V gives CDR1 SEHNR, CDR2 FQNEAQ (reference sequence). V lost 1 base and J lost 3, with 10 bases in between. The CDR3 has 15 amino acids. The CDR3: CASSLERGRGNTIYF. In DNA, the CDR3 is TGTGCCAGCAGCTTAGAAAGGGGTCGTGGAAACACCATATATTTT.

As DNA, the CDR3 is TGTGCCAGCAGCTTAGTAACCTACGAGCAGTACTTC. Its translation is CASSLVTYEQYF. The V gene is TRBV7-9, the J gene TRBJ2-7; D is unresolved. Germline CDR1 reads SEHNR; CDR2 reads FQNEAQ (reference sequence). The CDR3 extends over 12 amino acids. V was cut by 1 base and J by 2 bases, with 3 bases left in between.

The rearrangement joins TRBV19 to TRBJ1-5, with 11 bases that match TRBD1. The length of the CDR3 is 16 residues. The trim removed 5 bases at V and 5 bases at J, leaving 8 bases unmatched. Germline V gene data show CDR1 as LNHDA and CDR2 as SQIVND (reference sequence). The chain's CDR3 is CASSPGQGALHQPQHF. The CDR3 nucleotides read TGTGCCAGTAGTCCAGGACAGGGGGCCTTACATCAGCCCCAGCATTTT.

V and J are TRBV5-5 and TRBJ2-7; D call uncertain. The V gene's germline CDR1 is SGHKS and CDR2 YYEKEE (reference sequence). This CDR3 region has 14 residues. The V and J ends lost 1 base and 2 bases respectively, with 10 bases between them. The CDR3 coding sequence is TGTGCCAGCAGCTTGACGGCAGGAGCCTACGAGCAGTACTTC. It yields the protein CASSLTAGAYEQYF.